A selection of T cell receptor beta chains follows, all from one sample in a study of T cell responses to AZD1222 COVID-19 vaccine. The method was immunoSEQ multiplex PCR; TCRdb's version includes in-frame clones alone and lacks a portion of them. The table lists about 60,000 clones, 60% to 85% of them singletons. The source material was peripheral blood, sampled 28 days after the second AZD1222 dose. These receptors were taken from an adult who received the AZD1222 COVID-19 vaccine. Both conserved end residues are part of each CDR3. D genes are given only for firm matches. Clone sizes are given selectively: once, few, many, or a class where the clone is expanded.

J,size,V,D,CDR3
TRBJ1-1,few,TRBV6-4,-,CASSEGSGTEAFF
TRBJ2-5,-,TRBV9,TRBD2,CASSPTGLVGVVETQYF
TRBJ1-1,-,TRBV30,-,CAWTPGQNTEAFF
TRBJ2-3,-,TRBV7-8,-,CASSYQGGDTQYF
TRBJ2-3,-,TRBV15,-,CATSRDLTTTQYF
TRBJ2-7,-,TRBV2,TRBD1,CASSEDRGYEQYF
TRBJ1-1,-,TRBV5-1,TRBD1,CASSWATGGEGAFF
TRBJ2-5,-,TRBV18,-,CASSPRVREETQYF
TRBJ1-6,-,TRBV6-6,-,CATYRPTSPLHF
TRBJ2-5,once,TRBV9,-,CASSPRGTGETQYF
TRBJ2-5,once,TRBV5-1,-,CASSPDGGTQETQYF
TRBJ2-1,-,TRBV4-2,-,CASSRDRREQFF
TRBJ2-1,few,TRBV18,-,CASSPGQGGYNEQFF
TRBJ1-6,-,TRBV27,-,CASSLDILAAGNSPLHF
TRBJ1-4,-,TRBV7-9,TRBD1,CASSSGQINEKLFF
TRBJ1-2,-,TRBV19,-,CASSPFGNYGYTF
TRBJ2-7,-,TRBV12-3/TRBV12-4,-,CASSLWQAYEQYF
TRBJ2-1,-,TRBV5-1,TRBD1,CASRLGTGDSGEQFF
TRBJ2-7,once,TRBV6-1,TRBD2,CASSDPGLALNEQYF
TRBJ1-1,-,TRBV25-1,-,CASGWDTEAFF
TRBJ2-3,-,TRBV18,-,CASSPSIRGADTQYF
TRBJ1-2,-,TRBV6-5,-,CASSYSGTNYGYTF
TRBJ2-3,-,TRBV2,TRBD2,CASSGWGGGNTDTQYF
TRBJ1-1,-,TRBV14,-,CASSQDRSSTEAFF
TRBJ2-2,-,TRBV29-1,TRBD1,CSVEDLGQGIGELFF
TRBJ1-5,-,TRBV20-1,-,CSAGNNQPQHF
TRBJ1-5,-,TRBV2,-,CASRNSGIQPQHF
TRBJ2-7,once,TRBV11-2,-,CASSFRGSYEQYF
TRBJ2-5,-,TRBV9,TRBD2,CASSPRLAGAQETQYF
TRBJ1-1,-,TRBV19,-,CASRIQGGTEAFF
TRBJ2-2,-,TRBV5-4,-,CASSFNEATTGELFF
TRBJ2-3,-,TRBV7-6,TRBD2,CASSPLAVSTDTQYF
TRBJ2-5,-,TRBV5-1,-,CASSPSDRLGTQYF
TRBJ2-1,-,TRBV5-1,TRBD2,CASSYLAGNNEQFF
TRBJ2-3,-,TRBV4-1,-,CATNTGLGTDTQYF
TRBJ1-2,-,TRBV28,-,CASSLAEGPYGYTF
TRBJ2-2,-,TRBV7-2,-,CASSSSATGELFF
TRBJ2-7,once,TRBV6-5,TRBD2,CASSRGGPSYEQYF
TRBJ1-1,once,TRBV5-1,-,CASSTVNTEAFF
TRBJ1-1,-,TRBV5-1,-,CASSKKGGGTEAFF
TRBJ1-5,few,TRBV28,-,CASSFNLGSNQPQHF
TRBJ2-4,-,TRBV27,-,CASTSHAKNIQYF